The 5 T cell receptor beta chains in this list originate from one sample, sequenced in a study of blood T cell repertoires in COVID-19. The assay was immunoSEQ multiplex PCR, and TCRdb's table has in-frame clones only and misses some. The sample has roughly 130,000 clones, around nine tenths seen once; the top ten hold over 3.5%. Sequenced input: peripheral blood. Receptors were obtained from a man aged 50-59 years with active COVID-19.

This chain connects TRBV10-2 to TRBJ2-7; tentatively, D is TRBD1 (5 bases). This CDR3 is 14 amino acids long. Trimming shortened V by 2 bases and J by 6 bases, and 14 bases separated the two germline ends. The germline gives CDR1 WSHSY, CDR2 SAAADI. CDR3 amino acids: CASSEGRGSGEQYV. The CDR3 bases are TGCGCCAGCAGTGAGGGTAGGGGTTCAGGCGAGCAGTACGTC.

This rearrangement joins TRBV6-5 to TRBJ1-1, with 7 bases lining up with TRBD1. CDR1 is MNHEY, CDR2 SVGAGI, per germline. The CDR3 is 15 residues long. J gave up 5 bases and V 4 bases, and 10 bases lay outside the gene matches. CDR3 residues: CASSLGDSGRTEAFF. The CDR3, as DNA: TGTGCCAGCAGTTTGGGGGACAGTGGGAGGACTGAAGCTTTCTTT.

The chain recombines TRBV7-6 with TRBJ1-2, with 9 bases that match TRBD1. The CDR3 extends over 15 amino acids. CDR1 and CDR2 from the germline V gene are SGHVS and FNYEAQ. V lost 5 bases, J lost 3 bases, and 7 bases stayed unmatched. The CDR3 here is CASSPGTGPHYGYTF. CDR3 coding DNA: TGTGCCAGCAGCCCGGGGACAGGGCCCCACTATGGCTACACCTTC.

The chain employs TRBV7-9 and TRBJ1-6; 8 bases align to TRBD1. The CDR3 runs 14 residues. CDR1 is SEHNR and CDR2 is FQNEAQ in the germline V gene (reference sequence). The J segment lost 7 bases and the V segment lost 6 bases, leaving 5 bases of the junction unmatched. The CDR3 coding sequence is TGTGCCAGCAGACCGACAGGGGACAATTCACCCCTCCACTTT. Its protein product is CASRPTGDNSPLHF.

The chain has TRBV5-1 and TRBJ2-5; 7 bases are shared with TRBD2. Germline CDR1 is SGHRS and CDR2 is YFSETQ. The CDR3 consists of 15 residues. The V gene end was trimmed by 5 bases and the J gene end by 5 bases; junction bases not matched to a gene: 12. CDR3 residues: CASRLVWTSTETQYF. In DNA form, the CDR3 reads TGCGCCAGCAGACTCGTCTGGACTAGTACGGAGACCCAGTACTTC.